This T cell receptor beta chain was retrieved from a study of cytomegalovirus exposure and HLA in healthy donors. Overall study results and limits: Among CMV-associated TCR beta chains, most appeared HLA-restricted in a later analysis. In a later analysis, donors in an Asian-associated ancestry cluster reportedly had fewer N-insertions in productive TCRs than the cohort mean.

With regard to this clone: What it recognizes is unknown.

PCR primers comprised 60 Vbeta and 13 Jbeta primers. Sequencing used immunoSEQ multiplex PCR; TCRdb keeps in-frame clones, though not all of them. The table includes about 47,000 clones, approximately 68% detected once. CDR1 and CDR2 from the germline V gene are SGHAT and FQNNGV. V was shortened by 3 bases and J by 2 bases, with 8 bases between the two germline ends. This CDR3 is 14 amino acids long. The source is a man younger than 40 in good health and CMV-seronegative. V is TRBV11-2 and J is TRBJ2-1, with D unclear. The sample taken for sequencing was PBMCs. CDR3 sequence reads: CASSLPETYNEQFF. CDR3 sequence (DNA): TGTGCCAGCAGCTTGCCTGAGACCTACAATGAGCAGTTCTTC.